What follows are 25 T cell receptor beta chains derived from one specimen sequenced in a study of T-cell reconstitution after alpha-beta-depleted transplantation in children. It was with unique molecular identifiers that the TCRbeta library was prepared. Each CDR3 protein gets one entry after TCRdb re-called the PCR reads with MiXCR. The sample lists roughly 500,000 distinct CDR3 sequences, 10% occurring once. This specimen was PBMCs, taken before TCRalphabeta/CD19-depleted stem cell transplant. These receptors originate from a child aged 2 to 15 with inherited bone marrow failure, due to receive a stem cell transplant.

This clonotype was seen at least ten times. The J gene is TRBJ2-7, the V gene TRBV6-2 or TRBV6-3, with D perhaps TRBD1 (5 bases). CDR1 is MNHEY and CDR2 is SVGEGT in the germline V gene. The CDR3 length is 14 residues. Trimming cost V 6 bases and J 1 base, with 13 bases left between them. This CDR3 reads CASRHRDSSYEQYF. DNA for the CDR3: TGTGCCAGCAGACACCGCGACAGTTCCTACGAGCAGTACTTC.

This clonotype has ten or more counts. The chain carries TRBV4-1 and TRBJ2-5, with 8 positions matching TRBD2. V trimming: 5 bases; J trimming: 3 bases; junction bases outside the gene matches: 5. Germline CDR1 MGHRA, CDR2 YSYEKL. This CDR3 is 14 amino acids long. Written as DNA, the CDR3 is TGCGCCAGCAGCACTATAGCGGGAAAAGAGACCCAGTACTTC. As protein: CASSTIAGKETQYF.

The table lists this clonotype with a few counts. This sequence joins TRBV20-1 and TRBJ1-3; D is unresolved. Deletions cut 5 bases from V and 4 bases from J, with 12 bases between. The germline CDR1 and CDR2 sequences are DFQATT and SNEGSKA (reference sequence). The CDR3 sequence is 13 residues long. Here the CDR3 DNA reads TGCAGTGCTCCTGGGTCCACAGGAAACACCATATATTTT. This translates into CSAPGSTGNTIYF.

The J gene is TRBJ2-7, the V gene TRBV20-1, with D possibly TRBD2 on 5 matching bases. The V end lost 6 bases, the J end lost 2 bases, and 14 bases lay between the germline ends. Per germline, CDR1 DFQATT and CDR2 SNEGSKA (reference sequence). This CDR3 spans 13 amino acids. CDR3 bases: TGCAGTGCCATGGGAGACCCCCCCTACGAGCAGTACTTC. Translating it yields CSAMGDPPYEQYF.

Ten or more counts support this clonotype. The CDR3 DNA reads TGTGCCAGCTCACCAACCGGGACAGGGCCGATCTCCGAGCAGTACTTC. Its protein product is CASSPTGTGPISEQYF. The V call is TRBV18, the J call TRBJ2-7, with 9 bases fitting TRBD1. CDR1 and CDR2 (germline): KGHSH, LQKENI. V dropped 2 bases and J dropped 6; count of bases not matched to a gene: 11. The CDR3 runs to 16 residues. Complete variable domain (other parts from reference TRBV18 and TRBJ2-7): NAGVMQNPRHLVRRRGQEARLRCSPMKGHSHVYWYRQLPEEGLKFMVYLQKENIIDESGMPKERFSAEFPKEGPSILRIQQVVRGDSAAYFCASSPTGTGPISEQYFGPGTRLTVT.

The chain links TRBV7-9 to TRBJ1-1, with a possible D match to TRBD1 (5 bases). The CDR3 covers 16 residues. V was trimmed by 0 bases and J by 1 base, leaving 12 bases between them. Germline V gene lookup returns CDR1 SEHNR and CDR2 FQNEAQ (reference sequence). CDR3 sequence reads: CASSLALGGTNTEAFF. The CDR3 coding sequence is TGTGCCAGCAGCTTAGCCTTGGGAGGGACGAACACTGAAGCTTTCTTT.

This clonotype was seen repeatedly, ten times or more. The gene calls are TRBV4-3 and TRBJ2-2; D gene uncertain. Deletions cut 0 bases from V and 6 bases from J, with 5 bases between. CDR1 LGHNA and CDR2 YSLEER come from the germline V gene. The CDR3 covers 13 residues. CDR3 nucleotide sequence: TGCGCCAGCAGCCAAGAGACGCCCGGGGAGCTGTTTTTT. It is translated as CASSQETPGELFF.

This clonotype was recorded a few times. V is TRBV6-1 and J is TRBJ1-4; unclear D gene. The V and J ends lost 3 bases and 6 bases respectively, with 8 bases between them. There are 13 residues in the CDR3. The germline V gene has CDR1 MNHNS and CDR2 SASEGT. This CDR3 is CASSEIQDEKLFF. In DNA, the CDR3 is TGTGCCAGCAGTGAGATACAAGATGAAAAACTGTTTTTT.

This clonotype was observed many times. The chain links TRBV29-1 to TRBJ1-2; no reliable D call. Germline assignment: CDR1 SQVTM and CDR2 ANQGSEA. The CDR3 covers 14 residues. The germline V and J ends were trimmed by 5 bases and 3 bases, with 16 bases remaining between them. CDR3 bases: TGCAGCGTTCTTGACACGACGAGGGACTATGGCTACACCTTC. It translates to CSVLDTTRDYGYTF.

V usage is TRBV9 and J usage is TRBJ1-1; weak D call: TRBD1 (6 bases). Germline-derived CDR1 and CDR2 are SGDLS and YYNGEE. Trimming took off 3 bases at V and 1 base at J, with 13 bases between the two ends. The CDR3 has 15 amino acids. CDR3 DNA sequence: TGTGCCAGCAGCGCCTTGACAGGTCCGAACACTGAAGCTTTCTTT. It encodes CASSALTGPNTEAFF.

The V gene is TRBV7-8, the J gene TRBJ2-7; D remains unclear. The V end lost 0 bases, the J end lost 2 bases, and 17 bases lay between the germline ends. The CDR3 consists of 17 residues. The germline V gene encodes CDR1 SGHVS and CDR2 FQNEAQ. The CDR3 loop is CASSLALVPLTPYEQYF. In DNA, the CDR3 is TGTGCCAGCAGCTTAGCGCTGGTGCCCCTGACACCCTACGAGCAGTACTTC.

This clonotype was seen at least ten times. The J gene is TRBJ2-7, the V gene TRBV27; no clear D. Trimming left V 3 bases short and J 3 bases short, with 12 bases between. The germline CDR1 and CDR2 sequences are MNHEY and SMNVEV (reference sequence). The CDR3 consists of 14 residues. CDR3 coding DNA: TGTGCCAGCAGTTTTACTAACAGACACTACGAGCAGTACTTC. Translated: CASSFTNRHYEQYF.

Note on this clonotype: At one boundary the junction diverges from the germline segment, which might be a read error. The chain combines TRBV4-3 with TRBJ2-1; 7 bases fit TRBD2. The germline gives CDR1 LGHNA, CDR2 YSLEER. This CDR3 has 11 amino acids. The CDR3 sequence: CASSQGGGLVF. For the CDR3, the DNA is TGCGCCAGCAGCCAGGGGGGGGGATTGGTCTTC.

This clonotype was seen at least ten times. The rearrangement links TRBV11-2 to TRBJ2-1; 8 nucleotides agree with TRBD2. With V trimmed by 2 bases and J by 0 bases, 3 bases remained unmatched. This CDR3 is 16 amino acids long. CDR1 and CDR2 (germline): SGHAT, FQNNGV. Written as DNA, the CDR3 is TGTGCCAGCAGCTTAACGGGAGGGCACTCCTACAATGAGCAGTTCTTC. Translating it yields CASSLTGGHSYNEQFF. The complete variable domain, with remaining parts taken from reference TRBV11-2 and TRBJ2-1, reads EAGVAQSPRYKIIEKRQSVAFWCNPISGHATLYWYQQILGQGPKLLIQFQNNGVVDDSQLPKDRFSAERLKGVDSTLKIQPAKLEDSAVYLCASSLTGGHSYNEQFFGPGTRLTVL.

This clonotype was seen repeatedly, ten times or more. The rearrangement uses TRBV29-1 and TRBJ2-2, with D possibly TRBD2 on 5 matching bases. V was trimmed by 0 bases and J by 6 bases, leaving 11 bases between them. The germline V gene encodes CDR1 SQVTM and CDR2 ANQGSEA. The length of the CDR3 is 14 residues. The CDR3: CSVEDSLGAGELFF. In DNA, the CDR3 is TGCAGCGTTGAAGATAGTCTCGGGGCCGGGGAGCTGTTTTTT.

The chain joins TRBV25-1 to TRBJ2-1, with 7 bases identical to TRBD2. V was clipped by 4 bases and J by 10 bases; unmatched bases: 16. Germline-derived CDR1 and CDR2 are MGHDK and SYGVNS. This CDR3 has 16 amino acids. The CDR3 DNA follows: TGTGCCAGCAGTGTTCTTTCTAGCGGCCCTGATCGCGAGCAGTTCTTC. This codes for CASSVLSSGPDREQFF. Full variable domain (outside the CDR3, taken from reference TRBV25-1 and TRBJ2-1): EADIYQTPRYLVIGTGKKITLECSQTMGHDKMYWYQQDPGMELHLIHYSYGVNSTEKGDLSSESTVSRIRTEHFPLTLESARPSHTSQYLCASSVLSSGPDREQFFGPGTRLTVL.

Many counts were recorded for this clonotype. The gene calls are TRBV24-1 and TRBJ1-2; 7 nucleotides align to TRBD1. CDR3 length: 15 amino acids. The trim removed 0 bases at V and 6 bases at J, leaving 6 bases unmatched. CDR1 is KGHDR and CDR2 is SFDVKD in the germline V gene. This CDR3 is CATSDLPRQGHGYTF. Written as DNA, the CDR3 is TGTGCCACCAGTGATTTGCCCCGACAGGGACATGGCTACACCTTC.

This clonotype was recorded many times. Written as DNA, the CDR3 is TGTGCCAGCAGTAATCCACAGGGGAGGGAAAACATTCAGTACTTC. It codes for CASSNPQGRENIQYF. V is TRBV28 and J is TRBJ2-4; possibly TRBD1 or TRBD2 for D (7 bases each). The CDR3 is 15 amino acids. V was shortened by 5 bases and J by 5 bases, with 16 bases between the two germline ends. The germline gives CDR1 MDHEN, CDR2 SYDVKM.

This clonotype was seen at least ten times. The gene calls are TRBV5-1 and TRBJ2-1; 8 bases align to TRBD1. Germline trimming cut 0 bases from V and 7 bases from J; bases unmatched to any gene: 6. Germline-derived CDR1 and CDR2 are SGHRS and YFSETQ. The CDR3 contains 15 residues. The CDR3 coding sequence is TGCGCCAGCAGCTTGGCGCAGGGGGCGCGGAATGAGCAGTTCTTC. Amino acids: CASSLAQGARNEQFF.

This clonotype was seen repeatedly, ten times or more. The chain combines TRBV7-2 with TRBJ2-2; no reliable D call. The CDR3 is made up of 13 amino acids. Germline CDR1 reads SGHTA; CDR2 reads FQGNSA. Trimming took off 4 bases at V and 4 bases at J, with 7 bases between the two ends. In DNA form, the CDR3 reads TGTGCCAGCAGCTCCCTTTTCACCGGGGAGCTGTTTTTT. It translates to CASSSLFTGELFF.

This clonotype has at least ten counts. CDR3 sequence reads: CASSESVWTGGQETQYF. CDR3 nucleotide sequence: TGTGCCAGCAGTGAATCGGTTTGGACAGGGGGGCAAGAGACCCAGTACTTC. The chain carries TRBV2 and TRBJ2-5; TRBD1 matches 10 bases. V lost 2 bases to trimming and J lost 2 bases; unmatched junction nucleotides: 8. Germline CDR1 SNHLY, CDR2 FYNNEI. This CDR3 spans 17 amino acids. The variable domain in full, completed from reference TRBV2 and TRBJ2-5, reads EPEVTQTPSHQVTQMGQEVILRCVPISNHLYFYWYRQILGQKVEFLVSFYNNEISEKSEIFDDQFSVERPDGSNFTLKIRSTKLEDSAMYFCASSESVWTGGQETQYFGPGTRLLVL.

The sample holds many counts of this clonotype. This sequence joins TRBV12-3 or TRBV12-4 and TRBJ2-1, with 8 bases that match TRBD1. V shed 5 bases and J 3 bases; nucleotides not matched to a gene: 6. This CDR3 has 15 amino acids. CDR3: CASSRSGQGYNEQFF. The CDR3 DNA is TGTGCCAGCAGTCGCTCCGGACAGGGCTACAATGAGCAGTTCTTC.

This clonotype was observed a few times. The rearrangement links TRBV5-8 to TRBJ2-7; tentatively, D is TRBD1 (6 bases). Germline lookup yields CDR1 SGHTS and CDR2 YDEGEE. The CDR3 is 15 residues long. V lost 4 bases, J lost 0 bases, and 14 bases lay in between. CDR3 nucleotide sequence: TGTGCCAGCAGCGAGGGGGTTCTCAGCTCCTACGAGCAGTACTTC. As protein: CASSEGVLSSYEQYF.

This clonotype came up many times. V gene TRBV10-3 combines with J gene TRBJ2-7; 9 bases are a match to TRBD2. The CDR3 loop spans 18 amino acids. The germline V gene has CDR1 ENHRY and CDR2 SYGVKD. The trim removed 2 bases at V and 5 bases at J, leaving 16 bases unmatched. The CDR3 here is CAISEEGVAGVLDNEQYF. DNA for the CDR3: TGTGCCATCAGTGAGGAAGGGGTAGCGGGAGTCTTGGACAACGAGCAGTACTTC.

This clonotype was counted only a few times. The chain links TRBV5-8 to TRBJ1-2; 9 nucleotides line up with TRBD1. Per germline, CDR1 SGHTS and CDR2 YDEGEE. Trimming removed 3 bases from V and 8 bases from J; junction bases left unmatched: 8. The CDR3 length is 14 residues. Here the CDR3 reads CASSWTGAGKGYTF. CDR3 nucleotide sequence: TGTGCCAGCAGCTGGACAGGGGCTGGAAAAGGCTACACCTTC. Using reference TRBV5-8 and TRBJ1-2 for the parts outside the CDR3, the full variable domain is EAGVTQSPTHLIKTRGQQATLRCSPISGHTSVYWYQQALGLGLQFLLWYDEGEERNRGNFPPRFSGRQFPNYSSELNVNALELEDSALYLCASSWTGAGKGYTFGSGTRLTVV.